The clone carrying this TCR beta chain was seen only once. The record originates from a study of blood T cell repertoires in COVID-19. The repertoire was sequenced with immunoSEQ multiplex PCR; TCRdb's copy has only in-frame clones and lacks some. The sample consists of 200,000 to 300,000 clones, about 87% of them appearing once. Germline values: CDR1 GTSNPN, CDR2 SVGIG (reference sequence). The CDR3 is made up of 16 amino acids. V shed 0 bases and J shed 7 bases, with 19 bases lying between them. Sequenced sample: PBMCs or T cells enriched from blood (not recorded which). The sequence came from a woman between 35 and 50 years old with acute COVID-19. J is TRBJ1-5 and V is TRBV30; D is uncertain. The CDR3 spells CAWSVGVGVGEQPQHF. CDR3 DNA: TGTGCCTGGAGTGTCGGGGTTGGGGTTGGGGAACAGCCCCAGCATTTT.